This record covers a single T cell receptor beta chain. Its antigen remains unknown. This sample stems from a study of cytomegalovirus exposure and HLA in healthy donors. General observations from the study: It was confirmed in vitro that a few of the CMV-associated chains were specific for CMV antigens. Several top significant clusters appeared, in a later analysis, to be linked to common viral pathogens.

The CDR3 has 17 residues. Germline V gives CDR1 SGDLS, CDR2 YYNGEE. Trimming removed 4 bases from V and 3 bases from J, with 19 bases in between. The PCR used 60 Vbeta and 13 Jbeta primers. Measured with immunoSEQ multiplex PCR; TCRdb has only the in-frame clones, and not every one. The sample lists 60,000 to 80,000 clones; around four fifths were seen once. The rearrangement joins TRBV9 to TRBJ1-4, with a possible D match to TRBD1 (6 bases). The TCR was taken from a woman in her twenties or thirties in good health and CMV-seronegative. Sequenced material: PBMCs. CDR3: CASSLWTAQDSNEKLFF. The CDR3 region has the DNA TGTGCCAGCAGCTTGTGGACAGCGCAAGACTCTAATGAAAAACTGTTTTTT.